The 11 T cell receptor beta chains in this list originate from one sample, sequenced in a study of OX40 agonist ivuxolimab in advanced cancers. Profiled with immunoSEQ multiplex PCR; TCRdb holds only in-frame clones, not every one. The data hold more than 85,000 clones, with around 85% observed a single time. Sequencing was performed on CD4+ or CD8+ T cells sorted from blood, taken in a trial of the OX40 agonist ivuxolimab. All receptors come from an adult with an advanced solid tumor such as melanoma, head and neck, liver or kidney cancer.

The genes are TRBV11-2 and TRBJ1-2, with 9 bases fitting TRBD1. Germline trimming cut 2 bases from V and 5 bases from J; bases unmatched to any gene: 6. The CDR3 is 15 amino acids. Germline V gene lookup returns CDR1 SGHAT and CDR2 FQNNGV. The CDR3 DNA reads as TGTGCCAGCAGCTTATCACAGGGGGCAAATTATGGCTACACCTTC. Its protein is CASSLSQGANYGYTF.

The chain joins TRBV18 to TRBJ1-1; D unresolved. V was clipped by 1 base and J by 1 base, with 10 bases between them. Per the germline V gene, CDR1 is KGHSH and CDR2 is LQKENI. The CDR3 is made up of 15 amino acids. DNA for the CDR3: TGTGCCAGCTCACCACGGACGTCTGGGAACACTGAAGCTTTCTTT. Translating it yields CASSPRTSGNTEAFF.

The V gene is TRBV19, the J gene TRBJ2-6, with TRBD1 identical over 7 bases. The CDR3 consists of 18 residues. The germline V gene has CDR1 LNHDA and CDR2 SQIVND (reference sequence). The V and J ends lost 7 bases and 3 bases, in that order; junction bases with no gene match: 15. The CDR3 region is CASTKGTEGWYGANVLTF. CDR3 DNA: TGTGCCAGTACCAAGGGGACAGAGGGCTGGTATGGGGCCAACGTCCTGACTTTC.

J is TRBJ1-4 and V is TRBV5-6; D not resolved. CDR3 length: 14 amino acids. The V gene lost 3 bases and the J gene lost 6 bases, with 12 bases spanning the gap. The germline V gene encodes CDR1 SGHDT and CDR2 YYEEEE. The CDR3 DNA follows: TGTGCCAGCAGCTCCGGGGTTATTGATGAAAAACTGTTTTTT. As protein: CASSSGVIDEKLFF.

This clone was counted a single time. This sequence joins TRBV7-9 and TRBJ2-7; D ambiguous. Germline V CDR1 and CDR2: SEHNR, FQNEAQ (reference sequence). CDR3 length: 12 residues. V was cut by 2 bases and J by 6 bases, with 8 bases left in between. The chain's CDR3 is CASSLNAPEQYF. The CDR3 DNA reads as TGTGCCAGCAGCTTAAACGCCCCCGAGCAGTACTTC.

This clone occurred a few times. The chain combines TRBV21-1 with TRBJ2-7; the table's D call, TRBD1, has no DNA check behind it. TRBV21-1 is a recognized pseudogene. The CDR3 covers 12 residues. The CDR3 protein is CASSQTSSEQYF. Written as DNA, the CDR3 is TGTGCCAGCAGTCAAACGTCCAGCGAGCAGTACTTC.

In its sample, this clone was seen a few times. The J gene is TRBJ2-3, the V gene TRBV19, with D possibly TRBD1 on 5 matching bases. Trimming removed 5 bases at V and 1 base at J, with 10 bases between. This CDR3 has 14 amino acids. Germline V lookup: CDR1 LNHDA, CDR2 SQIVND (reference sequence). CDR3 protein: CASSPATGTDTQYF. CDR3 coding DNA: TGTGCCAGTAGTCCGGCGACAGGCACAGATACGCAGTATTTT.

This clone has only one observation. The chain has TRBV5-4 and TRBJ1-4, with D possibly matching TRBD1 (5 bases). The CDR3 is 14 residues long. Germline CDR1 reads SGHNT; CDR2 reads YYREEE (reference sequence). V lost 4 bases, J lost 11 bases, and 18 bases lay in between. CDR3 sequence reads: CASSPGTSPGKLFF. CDR3 DNA: TGTGCCAGCAGCCCCGGGACCTCCCCGGGGAAACTGTTTTTT.

The chain joins TRBV11-3 to TRBJ2-3; D is possibly TRBD1 or TRBD2 (5 bases each). The V end was cut by 4 bases, the J end by 2 bases, with 19 bases between. This CDR3 region has 17 residues. Germline assignment: CDR1 SGHNT and CDR2 YENEEA. The CDR3 loop reads CASSSGRSGGVTDTQYF. CDR3 nucleotides: TGTGCCAGCAGCTCCGGGCGTAGTGGGGGAGTCACAGATACGCAGTATTTT.

V gene TRBV7-9 combines with J gene TRBJ2-2; D possibly matches TRBD1 or TRBD2 (5 bases each). The V end was cut by 5 bases, the J end by 6 bases, with 10 bases between. CDR1 is SEHNR, CDR2 FQNEAQ, per germline (reference sequence). The CDR3 extends over 13 amino acids. CDR3 in amino acids: CASSSLGAGELFF. CDR3 nucleotide sequence: TGTGCCAGCAGCAGTTTGGGGGCCGGGGAGCTGTTTTTT.

V usage is TRBV27 and J usage is TRBJ1-2; 9 bases fit TRBD1. There are 15 residues in the CDR3. With 1 base clipped from V and 4 bases from J, the junction kept 4 bases outside the gene matches. CDR1 and CDR2 (germline): MNHEY, SMNVEV (reference sequence). For the CDR3, the DNA is TGTGCCAGCAGTTTATTGGGGACAGGGTCCTATGGCTACACCTTC. This translates into CASSLLGTGSYGYTF.